The sequence of this T cell receptor beta chain was determined in a study of blood T cell repertoires in COVID-19. The overall study: Sources were T cells, B-cell-depleted T cells, or PBMCs; the material itself was cDNA or gDNA.

Germline V gives CDR1 KGHSY, CDR2 FQNENV. Trimming stripped 5 bases from V and 6 bases from J, with 13 bases between. This CDR3 is built from 13 residues. Authors' data handling: Reference gene primer amplification in the assay estimated nucleated cell counts. The method was immunoSEQ multiplex PCR; TCRdb's version includes in-frame clones alone and lacks a portion of them. That table gives V, J and clone size, and the DNA gave D and trimming. In the table there are about 60,000 clones, 65% to 85% of which are singletons. The count of this clone is one. Sequencing was carried out using peripheral blood. This rearrangement joins TRBV16 to TRBJ1-1; D uncertain. The sequence was obtained from a human donor in a cohort sampled during active COVID-19. The CDR3 coding sequence is TGTGCCAGCAGCGATGCCGCGATGGCTGAAGCTTTCTTT. Protein product: CASSDAAMAEAFF.